The 19 T cell receptor beta chains below all came from one sample that was sequenced in a study of early T cells in non-severe SARS-CoV-2 infection. In TCRdb, the 5' RACE reads were re-called with MiXCR into one record per CDR3 protein. The sample has roughly 53,000 distinct CDR3 sequences; around 12% are singletons. This specimen consisted of whole blood, obtained at baseline. The source is an adult who was a healthcare worker with PCR-confirmed SARS-CoV-2 infection or an uninfected control (not recorded which).

There are a few counts of this clonotype. The chain uses TRBV3-1 and TRBJ2-3, with a weak D call TRBD1 (7 bases). Germline V CDR1 and CDR2: LGHDT, YNNKEL (reference sequence). This CDR3 is 18 amino acids long. Trimming removed 0 bases from V and 2 bases from J, with 18 bases in between. The DNA for the CDR3 is TGTGCCAGCAGCCAAGATCAGGGGGGCCGAGCGGACACAGATACGCAGTATTTT. Protein sequence: CASSQDQGGRADTDTQYF.

At least ten counts were recorded for this clonotype. The gene calls are TRBV10-3 and TRBJ2-5; 8 bases are a match to TRBD2. CDR1 is ENHRY and CDR2 is SYGVKD in the germline V gene. CDR3 length equals 18 residues. With V trimmed by 3 bases and J by 7 bases, 19 bases remained unmatched. The CDR3 spells CAISDTHRLSGTTLTQYF. CDR3 DNA sequence: TGTGCCATCAGTGACACCCATCGACTTAGCGGGACTACCTTGACCCAGTACTTC.

This clonotype was detected ten times or more. CDR3 loop: CASRPTGDTEAFF. The DNA for the CDR3 is TGTGCCAGCAGACCCACAGGGGACACTGAAGCTTTCTTT. The rearrangement joins TRBV2 to TRBJ1-1; TRBD1 matches 7 bases. The junction had 4 bases not matched to a gene; V was cut back by 6 bases and J by 3 bases. The CDR3 runs 13 residues. CDR1 is SNHLY, CDR2 FYNNEI, per germline.

The rearrangement joins TRBV2 to TRBJ2-1; D not resolved. Trimming took 4 bases from V and 0 from J, leaving 1 base between them. This CDR3 has 12 residues. Germline loops: CDR1 SNHLY, CDR2 FYNNEI. Here the CDR3 reads CASSGSYNEQFF. CDR3 bases: TGTGCCAGCAGTGGCTCCTACAATGAGCAGTTCTTC.

V is TRBV6-5 and J is TRBJ1-2; 10 bases are shared with TRBD1. The ends lost 0 bases at V and 5 bases at J; junction bases unmatched: 9. There are 17 residues in the CDR3. Per germline, CDR1 MNHEY and CDR2 SVGAGI. The CDR3 is CASSYSTGTGDRYGYTF. CDR3 nucleotides: TGTGCCAGCAGTTACTCCACCGGGACAGGGGATCGGTATGGCTACACCTTC.

This clonotype showed up just a few times. The chain has TRBV7-9 and TRBJ2-6, with no clear D. This CDR3 is built from 14 residues. Trimming took off 2 bases at V and 3 bases at J, with 5 bases between the two ends. Germline CDR1 is SEHNR and CDR2 is FQNEAQ (reference sequence). CDR3: CASSLLDGANVLTF. Written as DNA, the CDR3 is TGTGCCAGCAGCTTATTAGATGGGGCCAACGTCCTGACTTTC.

There are many counts of this clonotype. The chain employs TRBV7-3 and TRBJ2-2, with 10 bases that match TRBD2. This CDR3 region has 15 residues. Trimming removed 6 bases from V and 3 bases from J; junction bases left unmatched: 4. Germline CDR1 is SGHTA and CDR2 is FQGTGA. The CDR3 coding sequence is TGTGCCAGCAGTCCTAGCGGGGGAGACACCGGGGAGCTGTTTTTT. This encodes CASSPSGGDTGELFF.

This CDR3 reads CASSPSVAGGKAGELFF. The DNA for the CDR3 is TGTGCCAGCAGCCCCTCAGTAGCGGGAGGAAAGGCCGGGGAGCTGTTTTTT. The V and J genes are TRBV7-6 and TRBJ2-2; 10 nucleotides align to TRBD2. V shed 5 bases, J shed 6 bases, and the junction held 12 bases outside the gene matches. The CDR3 sequence is 17 residues long. CDR1 SGHVS and CDR2 FNYEAQ come from the germline V gene.

The V and J genes are TRBV10-3 and TRBJ2-7, with TRBD2 matching over 7 bases. The germline V gene has CDR1 ENHRY and CDR2 SYGVKD. The ends lost 4 bases at V and 3 bases at J; junction bases unmatched: 3. The CDR3 spans 13 residues. CDR3 coding DNA: TGTGCCATCAGTGGGGGGGGAGGCTACGAGCAGTACTTC. It codes for CAISGGGGYEQYF.

The sample holds a few counts of this clonotype. This rearrangement joins TRBV12-5 to TRBJ1-2; 9 bases line up with TRBD1. Germline CDR1 and CDR2: LGHNT and FRNRAP. Trimming took 0 bases from V and 5 from J; bases not matched to a gene: 13. This CDR3 has 18 amino acids. CDR3 in DNA: TGTGCTAGTGGTTTGGTACCAGACGGGACAGGGCTTGTTTATGGCTACACCTTC. This translates into CASGLVPDGTGLVYGYTF. The full variable domain, with the rest looked up from reference TRBV12-5 and TRBJ1-2, is DARVTQTPRHKVTEMGQEVTMRCQPILGHNTVFWYRQTMMQGLELLAYFRNRAPLDDSGMPKDRFSAEMPDATLATLKIQPSEPRDSAVYFCASGLVPDGTGLVYGYTFGSGTRLTVV.

This chain connects TRBV3-1 to TRBJ1-4; D is possibly TRBD1 (5 bases). Germline-derived CDR1 and CDR2 are LGHDT and YNNKEL (reference sequence). The germline V and J ends were trimmed by 1 base and 8 bases, with 14 bases remaining between them. The CDR3 has 15 amino acids. Here the CDR3 reads CASSQGEVEGEKLFF. The CDR3 DNA follows: TGTGCCAGCAGCCAAGGGGAAGTGGAGGGGGAAAAACTGTTTTTT.

This clonotype was counted a few times. The V call is TRBV7-9, the J call TRBJ2-7; 7 bases are a match to TRBD1. This CDR3 has 14 amino acids. Germline V gene lookup returns CDR1 SEHNR and CDR2 FQNEAQ (reference sequence). The J segment lost 10 bases and the V segment lost 6 bases, leaving 15 bases of the junction unmatched. CDR3 nucleotide sequence: TGTGCCAGCAGTGCGGACAGGACCCTACGAGAACAGTACTTC. As protein: CASSADRTLREQYF.

The chain employs TRBV20-1 and TRBJ2-2; D is uncertain. The CDR3 length is 15 residues. Trimming took off 2 bases at V and 3 bases at J, with 13 bases between the two ends. Germline lookup yields CDR1 DFQATT and CDR2 SNEGSKA (reference sequence). CDR3 in amino acids: CSARPPEPHTGELFF. The CDR3 region has the DNA TGCAGTGCTAGACCACCTGAGCCTCACACCGGGGAGCTGTTTTTT.

This clonotype was seen only a few times. The chain employs TRBV5-6 and TRBJ2-7, with 9 positions matching TRBD1. The CDR3 runs to 14 residues. Germline V gives CDR1 SGHDT, CDR2 YYEEEE. The ends lost 5 bases at V and 4 bases at J; junction bases unmatched: 7. The CDR3 protein is CASSYRTGAYEQYF. DNA of the CDR3: TGTGCCAGCAGTTATCGGACAGGGGCGTACGAGCAGTACTTC.

This clonotype has ten or more counts. V is TRBV4-1 and J is TRBJ1-5; maybe TRBD1 (5 bases). The CDR3 has 16 amino acids. Trimming removed 1 base at V and 1 base at J, with 11 bases between. Germline CDR1 MGHRA, CDR2 YSYEKL. The CDR3 DNA reads TGCGCCAGCAGCCAAGTCGTGGGGCAGAGCAATCAGCCCCAGCATTTT. It specifies CASSQVVGQSNQPQHF.

This clonotype has only a few counts. The V gene is TRBV7-9, the J gene TRBJ1-1, with a tentative D call TRBD1 (5 bases). Trimming stripped 3 bases from V and 3 bases from J, with 17 bases between. This CDR3 is 16 amino acids long. Germline V CDR1 and CDR2: SEHNR, FQNEAQ (reference sequence). CDR3 nucleotides: TGTGCCAGCAGCTTGGGGTTGGGGGGATTGGACACTGAAGCTTTCTTT. Protein product: CASSLGLGGLDTEAFF.

This clonotype showed up many times. The chain couples TRBV12-3 or TRBV12-4 to TRBJ2-1, with TRBD1 as a possible D gene (6 bases). This CDR3 spans 16 amino acids. Trimming pared 5 bases from V and 0 bases from J, leaving 14 bases between. DNA of the CDR3: TGTGCCAGCAGTGGGGACACCCCGAGCTCCTACAATGAGCAGTTCTTC. Translation: CASSGDTPSSYNEQFF.

The J gene is TRBJ2-2, the V gene TRBV11-2, with TRBD2 as a possible D gene (6 bases). V was trimmed by 3 bases and J by 6 bases, leaving 20 bases between them. Germline-derived CDR1 and CDR2 are SGHAT and FQNNGV. This CDR3 has 17 amino acids. The CDR3 DNA reads TGTGCCAGCAGCTTTGAAAGGGCTAGCGCTCGTTCCGGGGAGCTGTTTTTT. It codes for CASSFERASARSGELFF.

The chain links TRBV7-6 to TRBJ2-3, with 10 bases identical to TRBD2. With V trimmed by 7 bases and J by 0 bases, 7 bases remained unmatched. In germline, CDR1 is SGHVS, CDR2 FNYEAQ. The length of the CDR3 is 16 residues. CDR3 amino acids: CASTRGLATSTDTQYF. The CDR3 nucleotides are TGTGCCAGCACTCGGGGACTAGCGACTAGCACAGATACGCAGTATTTT.